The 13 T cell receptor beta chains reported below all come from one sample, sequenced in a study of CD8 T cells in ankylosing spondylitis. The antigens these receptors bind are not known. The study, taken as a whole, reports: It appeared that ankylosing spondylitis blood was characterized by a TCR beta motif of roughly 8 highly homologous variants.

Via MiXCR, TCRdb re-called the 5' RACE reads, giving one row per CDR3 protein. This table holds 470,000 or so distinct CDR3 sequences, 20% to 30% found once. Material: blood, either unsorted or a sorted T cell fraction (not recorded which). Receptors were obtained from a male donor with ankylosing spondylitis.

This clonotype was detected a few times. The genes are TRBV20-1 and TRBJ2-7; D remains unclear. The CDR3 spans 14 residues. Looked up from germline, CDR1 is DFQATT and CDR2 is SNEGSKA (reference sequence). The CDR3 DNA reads TGCATTAGGGTAATCCAGAACAGCTCCTGGGAGCAGTACGTC. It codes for CIRVIQNSSWEQYV.

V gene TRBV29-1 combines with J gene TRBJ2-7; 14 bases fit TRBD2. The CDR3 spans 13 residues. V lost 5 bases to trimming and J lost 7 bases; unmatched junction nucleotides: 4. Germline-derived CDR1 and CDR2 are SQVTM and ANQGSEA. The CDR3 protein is CSVRGLAGGEQYF. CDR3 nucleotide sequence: TGCAGCGTTCGCGGACTAGCGGGAGGTGAGCAGTACTTC.

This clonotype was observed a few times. The CDR3 sequence: CASSAGSRQPQHF. DNA for the CDR3: TGTGCCAGCAGTGCAGGGTCTCGTCAGCCCCAGCATTTT. The chain combines TRBV2 with TRBJ1-5, with TRBD1 as a possible D gene (5 bases). This CDR3 has 13 amino acids. Germline V gene data show CDR1 as SNHLY and CDR2 as FYNNEI. V dropped 4 bases and J dropped 6 bases, with 10 bases sitting between them. The entire variable domain, with the rest obtained from reference TRBV2 and TRBJ1-5, is as follows: EPEVTQTPSHQVTQMGQEVILRCVPISNHLYFYWYRQILGQKVEFLVSFYNNEISEKSEIFDDQFSVERPDGSNFTLKIRSTKLEDSAMYFCASSAGSRQPQHFGDGTRLSIL.

CDR3 bases: TGTGCCAGCAGCTTGCGCGTTACATCTGGAAACACCATATATTTT. Protein: CASSLRVTSGNTIYF. The chain employs TRBV7-9 and TRBJ1-3; D is ambiguous. Germline loops: CDR1 SEHNR, CDR2 FQNEAQ (reference sequence). The CDR3 covers 15 residues. Trimming cost V 3 bases and J 1 base, with 10 bases left between them.

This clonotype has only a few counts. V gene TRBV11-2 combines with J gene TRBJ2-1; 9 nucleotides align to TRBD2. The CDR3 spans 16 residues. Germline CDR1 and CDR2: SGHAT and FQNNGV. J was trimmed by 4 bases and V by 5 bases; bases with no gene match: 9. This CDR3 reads CASSLRLAETYNEQFF. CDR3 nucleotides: TGTGCCAGCAGCCTTAGACTAGCGGAGACTTACAATGAGCAGTTCTTC.

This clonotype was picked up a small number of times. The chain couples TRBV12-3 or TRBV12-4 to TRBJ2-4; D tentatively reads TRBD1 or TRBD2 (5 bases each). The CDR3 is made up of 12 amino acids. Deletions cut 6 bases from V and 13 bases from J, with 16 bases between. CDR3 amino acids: CASSSLPGPQYF. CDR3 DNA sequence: TGTGCCAGCAGCTCCTTGCCGGGACCGCAGTACTTC.

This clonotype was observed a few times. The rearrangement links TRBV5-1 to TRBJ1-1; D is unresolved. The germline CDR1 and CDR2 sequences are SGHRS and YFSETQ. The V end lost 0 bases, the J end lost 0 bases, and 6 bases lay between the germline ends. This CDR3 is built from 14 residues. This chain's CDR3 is CASSLGYLNTEAFF. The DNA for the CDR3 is TGCGCCAGCAGCTTGGGCTACTTGAACACTGAAGCTTTCTTT.

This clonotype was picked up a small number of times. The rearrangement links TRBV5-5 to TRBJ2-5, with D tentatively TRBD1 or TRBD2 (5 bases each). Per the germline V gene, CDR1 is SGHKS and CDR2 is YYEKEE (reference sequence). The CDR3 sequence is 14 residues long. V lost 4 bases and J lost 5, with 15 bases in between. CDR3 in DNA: TGTGCCAGCAGCGCGCCGGGGCTAGGTGAGACCCAGTACTTC. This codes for CASSAPGLGETQYF.

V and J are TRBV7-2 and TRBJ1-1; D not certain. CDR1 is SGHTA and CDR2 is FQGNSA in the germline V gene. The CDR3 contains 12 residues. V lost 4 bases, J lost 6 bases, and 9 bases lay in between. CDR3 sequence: CASSSVGSEAFF. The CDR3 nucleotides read TGTGCCAGCAGCTCAGTCGGCTCTGAAGCTTTCTTT.

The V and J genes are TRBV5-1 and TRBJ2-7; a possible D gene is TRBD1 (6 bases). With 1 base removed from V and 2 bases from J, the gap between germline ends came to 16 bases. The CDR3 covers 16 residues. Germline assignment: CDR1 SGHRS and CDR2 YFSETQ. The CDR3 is CASSLYRVVRTYEQYV. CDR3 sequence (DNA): TGCGCCAGCAGCTTGTACAGGGTGGTAAGGACCTACGAGCAGTACGTC.

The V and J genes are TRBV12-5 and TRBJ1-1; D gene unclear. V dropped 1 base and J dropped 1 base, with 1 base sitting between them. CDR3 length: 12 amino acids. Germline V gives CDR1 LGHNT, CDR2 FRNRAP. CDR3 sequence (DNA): TGTGCTAGTGGTTTGGAGAACACTGAAGCTTTCTTT. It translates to CASGLENTEAFF. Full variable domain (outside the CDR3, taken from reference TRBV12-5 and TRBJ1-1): DARVTQTPRHKVTEMGQEVTMRCQPILGHNTVFWYRQTMMQGLELLAYFRNRAPLDDSGMPKDRFSAEMPDATLATLKIQPSEPRDSAVYFCASGLENTEAFFGQGTRLTVV.

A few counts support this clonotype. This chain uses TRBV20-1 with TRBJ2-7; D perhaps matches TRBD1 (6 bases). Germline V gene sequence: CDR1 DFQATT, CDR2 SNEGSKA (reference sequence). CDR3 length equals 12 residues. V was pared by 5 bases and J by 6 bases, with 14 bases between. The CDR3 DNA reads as TGCAGTGCTGCACAGGGTATCGGCGAGCAGTACTTC. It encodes CSAAQGIGEQYF.

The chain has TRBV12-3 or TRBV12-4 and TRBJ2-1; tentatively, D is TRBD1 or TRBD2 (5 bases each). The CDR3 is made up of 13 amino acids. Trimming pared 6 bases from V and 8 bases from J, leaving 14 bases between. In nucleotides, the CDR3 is TGTGCCAGCAGGGGACCCCTAGAGTATGAGCAGTTCTTC. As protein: CASRGPLEYEQFF.